This is a list of T cell receptor beta chains from one sample in a study of cytomegalovirus exposure and HLA in healthy donors. Clones were read by immunoSEQ multiplex PCR, and TCRdb kept only the in-frame ones, dropping some. The sample yields approximately 67,000 clones, roughly nine tenths seen once. Sequencing input: PBMCs. The receptor set was obtained from a woman in her twenties or thirties in good health and CMV-seropositive. CDR3s include the opening cysteine and the closing phenylalanine or tryptophan. A D gene is named only where the DNA matches it firmly. A clone size is listed for some rows: how often the clone was seen (once, few, many), or a class if it is expanded.

-	TRBV4-1	16	TRBJ2-1	TRBD2	CASSQLGLAVYNEQFF	TGCGCCAGCAGCCAACTGGGACTAGCGGTCTACAATGAGCAGTTCTTC
-	TRBV7-6	14	TRBJ2-5	TRBD2	CASSKGGRGETQYF	TGTGCCAGCTCGAAGGGCGGGAGGGGGGAGACCCAGTACTTC
-	TRBV6-1	15	TRBJ1-5	-	CASSDGGASNQPQHF	TGTGCCAGCAGTGACGGGGGGGCCAGCAATCAGCCCCAGCATTTT
-	TRBV2	13	TRBJ2-2	-	CASKERPAGELFF	TGTGCCAGCAAAGAGCGACCGGCCGGGGAGCTGTTTTTT
-	TRBV29-1	11	TRBJ1-4	-	CSVTSNEKLFF	TGCAGCGTTACTTCTAATGAAAAACTGTTTTTT
once	TRBV7-9	15	TRBJ2-1	-	CASSLAGGTYNEQFF	TGTGCCAGCAGCTTAGCGGGAGGAACCTACAATGAGCAGTTCTTC
-	TRBV10-3	13	TRBJ2-1	TRBD2	CATSGGPYNEQFF	TGTGCCACTAGCGGGGGCCCCTACAATGAGCAGTTCTTC
-	TRBV5-1	20	TRBJ1-1	TRBD1	CASSLVRWLSGQIMNTEAFF	TGCGCCAGCAGCTTGGTTCGGTGGTTATCGGGACAGATAATGAACACTGAAGCTTTCTTT
-	TRBV7-9	15	TRBJ1-1	TRBD1	CASSQSTGIHTEAFF	TGTGCCAGCAGCCAATCGACAGGGATCCACACTGAAGCTTTCTTT
-	TRBV27	14	TRBJ2-5	TRBD1	CASSSPGTGETQYF	TGTGCCAGCAGTTCCCCAGGGACAGGGGAGACCCAGTACTTC
-	TRBV5-4	15	TRBJ1-2	TRBD1	CASSPGTGDNYGYTF	TGTGCCAGCAGCCCCGGGACAGGGGATAACTATGGCTACACCTTC
-	TRBV18	16	TRBJ2-2	TRBD1	CASSPLRQGAGGELFF	TGTGCCAGCTCACCACTTCGGCAGGGGGCAGGCGGGGAGCTGTTTTTT
once	TRBV4-1	14	TRBJ1-1	-	CASSQVSVLAEAFF	TGCGCCAGCAGCCAAGTCTCGGTTCTGGCTGAAGCTTTCTTT